The sequence of this T cell receptor beta chain was determined in a study of blood T cells in healthy people across ages. Germline CDR1 is DFQATT and CDR2 is SNEGSKA (reference sequence). The CDR3 extends over 13 amino acids. V was cut by 1 base and J by 7 bases, with 14 bases left in between. Combining a sample-barcoded 5' primer with a J-beta primer mix, a second PCR ran for roughly 7 to 12 cycles. A 12-random-nucleotide template-switch adaptor tagged each cDNA molecule. TCRdb processed the 5' RACE reads anew with MiXCR; each CDR3 protein has one entry. The sample includes roughly 800,000 distinct CDR3 sequences, 53% seen only once; the top ten take under 50%. Peripheral blood was drawn, around 9.5 milliliters per donor. Isolation recovered at least 6.5 million PBMCs from every sample. Extraction yielded at least 5 micrograms of total RNA per sample.

Sequenced material: blood. The chain links TRBV20-1 to TRBJ2-7, with TRBD1 as a possible D gene (5 bases). This TCR derives from an elderly man in good health. CDR3 DNA: TGCAGTGCTAGAGGGCCAGGGTTTGGGGAGCAGTACTTC. Protein: CSARGPGFGEQYF.